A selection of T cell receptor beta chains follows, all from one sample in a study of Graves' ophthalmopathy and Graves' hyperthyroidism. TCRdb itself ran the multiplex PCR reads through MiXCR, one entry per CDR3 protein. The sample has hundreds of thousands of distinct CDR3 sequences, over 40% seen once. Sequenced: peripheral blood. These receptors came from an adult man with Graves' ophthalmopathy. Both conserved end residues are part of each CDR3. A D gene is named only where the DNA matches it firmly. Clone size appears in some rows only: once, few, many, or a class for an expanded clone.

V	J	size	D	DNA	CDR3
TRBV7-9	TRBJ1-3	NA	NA	TGTGCCAGCAGCTACCTCTATGTCGGAAACACCATATATTTT	CASSYLYVGNTIYF
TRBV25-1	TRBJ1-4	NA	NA	TGTGCCAGCTCCGACGCGCCGGGGAATAATGAAAAACTGTTTTTT	CASSDAPGNNEKLFF
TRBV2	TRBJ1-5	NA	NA	TGTGCCAGCAGTGAAGCGGAGAGTTTAAGGCAGCCCCAGCATTTT	CASSEAESLRQPQHF
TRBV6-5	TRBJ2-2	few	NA	TGTGCCAGCAGTTACAGCGGCAGGGGTTTGACCGGGGAGCTGTTTTTT	CASSYSGRGLTGELFF
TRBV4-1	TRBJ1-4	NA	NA	TGCGCCAGCAGCCAAGATCGCAGAGACCTTAATGAAAAACTGTTTTTT	CASSQDRRDLNEKLFF
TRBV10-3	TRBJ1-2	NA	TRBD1	TGTGCCATCAGTGAAGGGGGAGGGGGCTTGGGCTACACCTTC	CAISEGGGGLGYTF
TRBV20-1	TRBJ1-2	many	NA	TGCAGTGCTAGAGATCTTTGGGGGGGCGCGGGTGGCTACACCTTC	CSARDLWGGAGGYTF
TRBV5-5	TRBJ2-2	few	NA	TGTGCCAGCGGCGGAGTGAACACCGGGGAGCTGTTTTTT	CASGGVNTGELFF
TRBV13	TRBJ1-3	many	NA	TGTGCCAGCAGCCCAAGACCGACAAGCTCTGGAAACACCATATATTTT	CASSPRPTSSGNTIYF
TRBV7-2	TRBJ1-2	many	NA	TGTGCCAGCAGCTTTTCGAGGGGAGGGGATGGCTACACCTTC	CASSFSRGGDGYTF